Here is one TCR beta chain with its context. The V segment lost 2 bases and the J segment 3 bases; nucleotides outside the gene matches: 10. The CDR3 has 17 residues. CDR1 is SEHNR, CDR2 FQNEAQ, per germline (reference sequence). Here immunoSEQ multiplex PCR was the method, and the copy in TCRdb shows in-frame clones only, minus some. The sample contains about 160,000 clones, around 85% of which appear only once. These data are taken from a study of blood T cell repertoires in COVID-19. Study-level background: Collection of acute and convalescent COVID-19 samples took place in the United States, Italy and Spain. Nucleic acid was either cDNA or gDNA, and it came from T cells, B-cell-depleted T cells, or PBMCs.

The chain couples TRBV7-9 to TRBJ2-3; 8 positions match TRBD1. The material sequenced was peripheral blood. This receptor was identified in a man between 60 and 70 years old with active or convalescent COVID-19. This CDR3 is CASSLSIPGQATDTQYF. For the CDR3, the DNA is TGTGCCAGCAGCTTATCAATCCCGGGACAGGCGACAGATACGCAGTATTTT.